This entry lists 21 T cell receptor beta chains sequenced from one sample in a study of cytomegalovirus exposure and HLA in healthy donors. Primers: 60 Vbeta forward and 13 Jbeta reverse. The table came from immunoSEQ multiplex PCR; TCRdb's copy has only in-frame clones and leaves some out. The table records roughly 83,000 clones, over 60% of them present only once. The sequenced sample consisted of PBMCs. The source is a man in his sixties in good health and CMV-seronegative.

This rearrangement joins TRBV19 to TRBJ1-2; D is uncertain. The CDR3 runs 13 residues. V lost 1 base to trimming and J lost 4 bases, with 7 bases between them. Germline lookup yields CDR1 LNHDA and CDR2 SQIVND (reference sequence). This chain's CDR3 is CASSIAGSYGYTF. For the CDR3, the DNA is TGTGCCAGTAGTATAGCGGGGAGCTATGGCTACACCTTC.

The chain links TRBV27 to TRBJ2-6; TRBD1 matches at 7 bases. Germline V gives CDR1 MNHEY, CDR2 SMNVEV (reference sequence). The V segment lost 3 bases and the J segment 4 bases; nucleotides outside the gene matches: 21. The CDR3 runs to 21 residues. Here the CDR3 reads CASSLLAPRQGPTRGANVLTF. CDR3 in DNA: TGTGCCAGCAGTTTGCTCGCCCCCCGACAGGGTCCTACTCGAGGGGCCAACGTCCTGACTTTC.

The CDR3 bases are TGTGCCAGCAGCCGGGACAGGGGACGAGAGCAGTACTTC. This translates into CASSRDRGREQYF. V usage is TRBV7-3 and J usage is TRBJ2-7, with 10 bases identical to TRBD1. Germline CDR1 reads SGHTA; CDR2 reads FQGTGA. The CDR3 runs 13 residues. The J segment lost 7 bases and the V segment lost 5 bases, leaving 5 bases of the junction unmatched.

This chain joins TRBV19 and TRBJ1-2, with D perhaps matching TRBD1 (5 bases). V was cut by 7 bases and J by 10 bases, with 16 bases left in between. This CDR3 comprises 12 residues. Looked up from germline, CDR1 is LNHDA and CDR2 is SQIVND (reference sequence). CDR3 in amino acids: CASTLGGGLYTF. CDR3 DNA sequence: TGTGCCAGTACCCTCGGCGGGGGACTCTACACCTTC.

The chain links TRBV7-3 to TRBJ2-5, with D maybe TRBD1 (5 bases). Germline-derived CDR1 and CDR2 are SGHTA and FQGTGA. The CDR3 runs 11 residues. V shed 3 bases and J shed 13 bases, with 12 bases lying between them. The CDR3 DNA reads as TGTGCCAGCAGCTTGGACATTTTAGGGTACTTC. It translates to CASSLDILGYF.

The chain is built from TRBV7-8 and TRBJ2-1; D is perhaps TRBD2 (5 bases). Trimming stripped 7 bases from V and 3 bases from J, with 16 bases between. Germline V lookup: CDR1 SGHVS, CDR2 FQNEAQ. The CDR3 spans 15 residues. The CDR3 loop reads CASTLAGQFYNEQFF. DNA of the CDR3: TGTGCCAGCACCCTTGCGGGCCAATTCTACAATGAGCAGTTCTTC.

The table lists this clone with a count of one. The V gene is TRBV19, the J gene TRBJ2-5, with 8 nucleotides matching TRBD2. The germline CDR1 and CDR2 sequences are LNHDA and SQIVND (reference sequence). The ends lost 4 bases at V and 2 bases at J; junction bases unmatched: 9. This CDR3 region has 16 residues. The CDR3 protein is CASSTSVRGGQETQYF. CDR3 in DNA: TGTGCCAGTAGTACCTCGGTTCGGGGGGGGCAAGAGACCCAGTACTTC. The full variable domain, completed using reference TRBV19 and TRBJ2-5, is DGGITQSPKYLFRKEGQNVTLSCEQNLNHDAMYWYRQDPGQGLRLIYYSQIVNDFQKGDIAEGYSVSREKKESFPLTVTSAQKNPTAFYLCASSTSVRGGQETQYFGPGTRLLVL.

V is TRBV11-1 and J is TRBJ2-7; 14 bases match TRBD2. V lost 0 bases and J lost 4; bases outside the gene matches: 8. The germline V gene encodes CDR1 SGHAT and CDR2 FQDESV (reference sequence). This CDR3 has 18 amino acids. The DNA of the CDR3 is TGTGCCAGCAGCTTAGCCTCTCCGGGACTAGCGGGGGTATACGAGCAGTACTTC. It translates to CASSLASPGLAGVYEQYF.

Only one count was recorded for this clone. V is TRBV9 and J is TRBJ1-2; unclear D gene. Trimming took 2 bases from V and 8 from J, leaving 10 bases between them. The CDR3 is made up of 12 amino acids. Germline CDR1 and CDR2: SGDLS and YYNGEE. This CDR3 reads CASSVRDSGYTF. The CDR3 DNA follows: TGTGCCAGCAGCGTTCGGGATAGCGGCTACACCTTC.

The chain recombines TRBV29-1 with TRBJ1-3; no reliable D call. Germline V gives CDR1 SQVTM, CDR2 ANQGSEA. The CDR3 covers 12 residues. Deletions cut 6 bases from V and 2 bases from J, with 8 bases between. The CDR3 region has the DNA TGCAGCGTAAACGCGGCTGGAAACACCATATATTTT. Translation gives CSVNAAGNTIYF. Full variable domain (remainder filled in from reference TRBV29-1 and TRBJ1-3): SAVISQKPSRDICQRGTSLTIQCQVDSQVTMMFWYRQQPGQSLTLIATANQGSEATYESGFVIDKFPISRPNLTFSTLTVSNMSPEDSSIYLCSVNAAGNTIYFGEGSWLTVV.

This clone was recorded a few times. The chain links TRBV18 to TRBJ1-2; 8 nucleotides line up with TRBD1. The CDR3 length is 15 residues. V lost 4 bases and J lost 3; bases outside the gene matches: 7. Germline assignment: CDR1 KGHSH and CDR2 LQKENI. CDR3 sequence: CASSQTRGQDYGYTF. The CDR3 DNA reads as TGTGCCAGCTCACAAACCAGGGGGCAAGACTATGGCTACACCTTC.

V gene TRBV25-1 combines with J gene TRBJ2-3; 15 positions match TRBD2. CDR1 and CDR2 from the germline V gene are MGHDK and SYGVNS. The CDR3 covers 15 residues. J gave up 4 bases and V 5 bases, and 1 base lay outside the gene matches. CDR3 amino acids: CASSRTSGGADTQYF. DNA of the CDR3: TGTGCCAGCAGTAGGACTAGCGGGGGGGCAGATACGCAGTATTTT.

The genes are TRBV9 and TRBJ2-3; D uncertain. The length of the CDR3 is 13 residues. CDR1 SGDLS and CDR2 YYNGEE come from the germline V gene. The germline V and J ends were trimmed by 0 bases and 3 bases, with 5 bases remaining between them. Written as DNA, the CDR3 is TGTGCCAGCAGCGTAGACTCGACAGATACGCAGTATTTT. Its protein product is CASSVDSTDTQYF.

This clone has a single count. This chain links TRBV9 with TRBJ2-7; 9 nucleotides match TRBD1. The CDR3 has 15 residues. Trimming at V came to 3 bases and at J to 1 base, leaving 5 bases not matched to a gene. Germline V gene data show CDR1 as SGDLS and CDR2 as YYNGEE. The CDR3 spells CASSGGQGLSYEQYF. CDR3 DNA sequence: TGTGCCAGCAGCGGCGGACAGGGGTTATCCTACGAGCAGTACTTC.

Comments on this clone: This specimen includes other DNA sequences encoding the same CDR3. The chain combines TRBV19 with TRBJ2-1, with D possibly being TRBD2 (6 bases). Trimming shortened V by 2 bases and J by 7 bases, and 12 bases separated the two germline ends. This CDR3 has 14 amino acids. Per the germline V gene, CDR1 is LNHDA and CDR2 is SQIVND (reference sequence). In nucleotides, the CDR3 is TGTGCCAGTAGTATATTAGAACTAGCAAATGAGCAGTTCTTC. Encoded protein: CASSILELANEQFF.

The CDR3 coding sequence is TGTGCCTGGAGGGGGACAGTCTCGGTGGAGACCCAGTACTTC. It encodes CAWRGTVSVETQYF. The V and J genes are TRBV30 and TRBJ2-5, with 7 bases fitting TRBD1. CDR1 is GTSNPN, CDR2 SVGIG, per germline (reference sequence). The CDR3 runs 14 residues. V was pared by 3 bases and J by 5 bases, with 9 bases of the junction left unmatched.

J is TRBJ2-7 and V is TRBV30; D gene unclear. With 4 bases removed from V and 0 bases from J, the gap between germline ends came to 13 bases. The CDR3 runs to 14 residues. Germline V gives CDR1 GTSNPN, CDR2 SVGIG (reference sequence). DNA for the CDR3: TGTGCCTGGACCCTCGCGGTGGGCTCCTACGAGCAGTACTTC. It specifies CAWTLAVGSYEQYF.

The genes are TRBV25-1 and TRBJ2-7; 7 nucleotides line up with TRBD1. The CDR3 is 12 amino acids. J lost 4 bases, V lost 10 bases, and 7 bases had no gene match. Germline CDR1 reads MGHDK; CDR2 reads SYGVNS. In nucleotides, the CDR3 is TGTGCCACCAGACAGGGTATGTACGAGCAGTACTTC. Amino acids: CATRQGMYEQYF.

This clone was counted only a few times. The gene calls are TRBV6-5 and TRBJ1-2; 8 bases agree with TRBD1. In germline, CDR1 is MNHEY, CDR2 SVGAGI. This CDR3 is built from 14 residues. The J segment lost 7 bases and the V segment lost 7 bases, leaving 11 bases of the junction unmatched. DNA for the CDR3: TGTGCCAGCAACTGGGGGCAGGGGGCCGCTGGCTACACCTTC. Amino acids: CASNWGQGAAGYTF.

The genes are TRBV6-5 and TRBJ1-5; D may be TRBD1 (5 bases). Trimming stripped 8 bases from V and 1 base from J, with 12 bases between. CDR1 and CDR2 from the germline V gene are MNHEY and SVGAGI. The CDR3 is made up of 14 amino acids. The CDR3 DNA reads TGTGCCAGCGGGGAAGGGGTCAGCAATCAGCCCCAGCATTTT. Its translation: CASGEGVSNQPQHF.

This clone appeared once. The V gene is TRBV7-9, the J gene TRBJ2-7; 11 bases map to TRBD2. Trimming removed 5 bases from V and 7 bases from J; junction bases left unmatched: 22. The CDR3 has 19 amino acids. Germline CDR1 is SEHNR and CDR2 is FQNEAQ (reference sequence). CDR3 sequence: CASSTTHLIAGGTSGEQYF. In DNA form, the CDR3 reads TGTGCCAGCAGCACTACCCACCTCATAGCGGGGGGGACTTCGGGGGAGCAGTACTTC.